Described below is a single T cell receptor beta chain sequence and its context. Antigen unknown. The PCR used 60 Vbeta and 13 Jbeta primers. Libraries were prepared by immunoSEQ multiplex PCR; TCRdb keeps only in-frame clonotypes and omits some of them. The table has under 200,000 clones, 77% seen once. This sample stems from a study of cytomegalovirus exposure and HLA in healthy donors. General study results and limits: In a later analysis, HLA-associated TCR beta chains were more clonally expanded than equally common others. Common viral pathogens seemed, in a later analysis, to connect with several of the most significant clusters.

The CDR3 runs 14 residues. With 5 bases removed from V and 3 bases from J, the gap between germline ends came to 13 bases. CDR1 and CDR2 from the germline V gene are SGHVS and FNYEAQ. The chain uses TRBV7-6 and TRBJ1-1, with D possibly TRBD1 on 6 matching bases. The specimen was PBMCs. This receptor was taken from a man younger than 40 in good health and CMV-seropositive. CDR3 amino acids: CASSPGHEDTEAFF. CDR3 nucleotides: TGTGCCAGCAGCCCGGGACATGAGGACACTGAAGCTTTCTTT.